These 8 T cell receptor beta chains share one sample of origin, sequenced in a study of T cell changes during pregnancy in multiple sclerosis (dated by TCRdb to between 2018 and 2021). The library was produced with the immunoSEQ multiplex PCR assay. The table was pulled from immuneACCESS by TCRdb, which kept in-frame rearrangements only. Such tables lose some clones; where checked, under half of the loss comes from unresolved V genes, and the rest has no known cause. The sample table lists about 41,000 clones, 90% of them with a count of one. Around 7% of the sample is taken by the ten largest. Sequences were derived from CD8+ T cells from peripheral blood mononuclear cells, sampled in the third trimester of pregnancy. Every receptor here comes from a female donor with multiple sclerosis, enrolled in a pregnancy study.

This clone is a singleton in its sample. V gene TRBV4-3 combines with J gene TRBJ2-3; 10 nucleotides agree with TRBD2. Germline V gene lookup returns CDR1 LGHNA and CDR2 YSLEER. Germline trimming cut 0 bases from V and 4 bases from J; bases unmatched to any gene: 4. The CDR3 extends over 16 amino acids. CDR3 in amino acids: CASSQELAGVPDTQYF. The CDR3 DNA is TGCGCCAGCAGCCAAGAGCTAGCGGGGGTACCAGATACGCAGTATTTT.

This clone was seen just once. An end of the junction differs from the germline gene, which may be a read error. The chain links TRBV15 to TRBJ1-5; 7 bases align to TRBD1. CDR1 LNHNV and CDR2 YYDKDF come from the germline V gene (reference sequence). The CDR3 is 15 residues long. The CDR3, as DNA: TGTGCCACCAGCCGAGACAGGGCACCGGGTCAGCCCCAGCATTTT. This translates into CATSRDRAPGQPQHF. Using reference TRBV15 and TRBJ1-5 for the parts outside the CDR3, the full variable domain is DAMVIQNPRYQVTQFGKPVTLSCSQTLNHNVMYWYQQKSSQAPKLLFHYYDKDFNNEADTPDNFQSRRPNTSFCFLDIRSPGLGDTAMYLCATSRDRAPGQPQHFGDGTRLSIL.

CDR3 residues: CASSELEGPYEQYF. DNA for the CDR3: TGTGCCAGCAGTGAATTGGAGGGCCCCTACGAGCAGTACTTC. This sequence joins TRBV6-1 and TRBJ2-7, with D tentatively TRBD2 (6 bases). The germline V gene encodes CDR1 MNHNS and CDR2 SASEGT. The V end lost 2 bases, the J end lost 2 bases, and 10 bases lay between the germline ends. This CDR3 is 14 amino acids long.

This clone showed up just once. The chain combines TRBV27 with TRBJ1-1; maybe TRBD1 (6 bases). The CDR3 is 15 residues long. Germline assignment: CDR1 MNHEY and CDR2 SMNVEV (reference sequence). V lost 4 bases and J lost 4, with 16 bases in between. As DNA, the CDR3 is TGTGCCAGCAGTTACGGGAATAGGGGGGGCACTGAAGCTTTCTTT. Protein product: CASSYGNRGGTEAFF.

The CDR3 is CAIRMTEADTQYF. DNA of the CDR3: TGTGCCATCAGGATGACTGAAGCAGATACGCAGTATTTT. The chain uses TRBV10-3 and TRBJ2-3; unclear D gene. This CDR3 comprises 13 residues. The V end lost 6 bases, the J end lost 4 bases, and 11 bases lay between the germline ends. Germline CDR1 is ENHRY and CDR2 is SYGVKD.

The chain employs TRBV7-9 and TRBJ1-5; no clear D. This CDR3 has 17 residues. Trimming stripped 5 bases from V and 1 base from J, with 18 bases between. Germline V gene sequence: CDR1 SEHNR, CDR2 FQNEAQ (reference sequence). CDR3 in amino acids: CASSPHSMGLSNQPQHF. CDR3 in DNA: TGTGCCAGCAGCCCCCACAGTATGGGTTTGAGCAATCAGCCCCAGCATTTT.

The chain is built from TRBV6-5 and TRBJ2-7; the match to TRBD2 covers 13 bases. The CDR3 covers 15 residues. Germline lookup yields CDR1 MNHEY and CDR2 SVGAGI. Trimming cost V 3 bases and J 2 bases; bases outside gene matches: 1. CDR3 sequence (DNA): TGTGCCAGCAGTTATGGACTAGCGGGAGCCTACGAGCAGTACTTC. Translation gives CASSYGLAGAYEQYF.

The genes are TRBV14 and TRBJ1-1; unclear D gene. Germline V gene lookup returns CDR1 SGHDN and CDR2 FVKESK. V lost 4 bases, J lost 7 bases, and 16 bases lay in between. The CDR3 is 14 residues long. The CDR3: CASSLSNSYIEAFF. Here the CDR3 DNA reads TGTGCCAGCAGCCTAAGCAACTCCTATATTGAAGCTTTCTTT.